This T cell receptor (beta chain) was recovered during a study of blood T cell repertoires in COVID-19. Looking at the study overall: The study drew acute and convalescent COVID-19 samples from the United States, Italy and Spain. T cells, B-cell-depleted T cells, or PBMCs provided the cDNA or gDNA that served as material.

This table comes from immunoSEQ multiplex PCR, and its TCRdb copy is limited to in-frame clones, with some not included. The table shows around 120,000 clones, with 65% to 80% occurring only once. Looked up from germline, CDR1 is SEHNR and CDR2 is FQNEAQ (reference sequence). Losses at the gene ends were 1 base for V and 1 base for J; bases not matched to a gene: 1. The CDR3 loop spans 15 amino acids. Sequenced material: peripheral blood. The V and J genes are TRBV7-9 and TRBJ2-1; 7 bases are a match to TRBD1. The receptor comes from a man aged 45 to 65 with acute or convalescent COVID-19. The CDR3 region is CASSLVQGSYNEQFF. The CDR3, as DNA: TGTGCCAGCAGCTTAGTACAGGGGTCCTACAATGAGCAGTTCTTC.